The sequence of this T cell receptor beta chain was determined in a study of T cell repertoires in cytomegalovirus infection (dated by TCRdb to the late 2010s). At the level of the whole study: Alongside well-studied HLA-B-restricted epitopes, the peptide stimulations were aimed at recently identified HLA-C-restricted CMV epitopes, whose presentation resists viral immunomodulation. Donor HLA type was relevant to the analysis, as public TCR beta signatures indicated carriage of CMV infection together with the matching HLA type.

The run used an Illumina HiSeq 1500. TCRdb redid the processing of the public reads, applying fastp at Q25 and MiXCR, and retained in-frame beta chains. Records with the same CDR3 protein are collapsed into one entry carrying the most frequent genes and DNA. The sample table contains about 740,000 distinct CDR3 sequences; only one count was recorded for about 30% of them. 18% of the sample belongs to the ten largest clones. In the germline V gene, CDR1 corresponds to SNHLY and CDR2 to FYNNEI. The germline ends are 13 bases apart after V is trimmed by 3 bases and J by 4 bases. Its CDR3 holds 14 amino acids, cysteine through phenylalanine. Kept here is only the CDR3 DNA, which spans 42 bases and is read in frame from base 1. As to this clonotype: What this receptor recognizes is not known. It has no much larger one-base neighbor in the sample; base qualities were not kept.

The label giving this sample's treatment or condition can be read as: in vitro stimulation with specific CMV peptide epitopes to enrich CMV-specific T cells. Here is what the overall study found, with its caveats: Cumulative frequency of public TCR beta family members discriminated carriers of CMV infection plus the relevant HLA type in this cohort and an independent approximately 400-donor cohort. In the ex vivo response, HLA-C-restricted CMV-specific TCR beta clonotypes were dominant, and in two of eight donors the single most frequent clonotype came from this HLA-C-restricted group.

Sequenced here: cultured PBMCs, sampled from culture after CMV antigen stimulation. The sequence derives from a human donor in good health (CMV status not recorded). Some clones in this sample may be carry-over from other donors' samples. The rearrangement combines TRBV2 with TRBJ2-7; the D call could be TRBD1 or TRBD2, with each sharing 5 bases. The nucleotide sequence reads as follows: TGTGCCAGCAGTGACCAGGGACGGACGTACGAGCAGTACTTC. It specifies CASSDQGRTYEQYF.